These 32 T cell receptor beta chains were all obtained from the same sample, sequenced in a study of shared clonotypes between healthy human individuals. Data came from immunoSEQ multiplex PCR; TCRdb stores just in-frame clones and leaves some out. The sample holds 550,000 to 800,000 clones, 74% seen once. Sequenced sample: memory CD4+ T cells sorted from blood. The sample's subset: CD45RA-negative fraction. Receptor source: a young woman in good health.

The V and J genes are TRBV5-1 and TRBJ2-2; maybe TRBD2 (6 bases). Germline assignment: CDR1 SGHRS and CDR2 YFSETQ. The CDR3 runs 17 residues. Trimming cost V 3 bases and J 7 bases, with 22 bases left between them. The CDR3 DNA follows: TGCGCCAGCAGCTCCGGAGGTAGCGCGGGGTCGGGCGGGGAGCTGTTTTTT. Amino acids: CASSSGGSAGSGGELFF.

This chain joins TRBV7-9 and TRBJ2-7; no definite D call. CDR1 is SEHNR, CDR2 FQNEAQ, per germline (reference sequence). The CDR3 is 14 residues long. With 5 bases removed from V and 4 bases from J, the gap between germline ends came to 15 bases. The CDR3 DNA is TGTGCCAGCAGCGATATATCCGGCCGGTACGAGCAGTACTTC. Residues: CASSDISGRYEQYF.

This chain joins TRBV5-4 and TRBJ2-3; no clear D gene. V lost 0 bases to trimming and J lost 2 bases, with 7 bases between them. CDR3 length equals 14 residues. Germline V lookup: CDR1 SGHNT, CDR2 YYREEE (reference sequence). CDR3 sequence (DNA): TGTGCCAGCAGCTTGGGGCAGGACACAGATACGCAGTATTTT. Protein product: CASSLGQDTDTQYF.

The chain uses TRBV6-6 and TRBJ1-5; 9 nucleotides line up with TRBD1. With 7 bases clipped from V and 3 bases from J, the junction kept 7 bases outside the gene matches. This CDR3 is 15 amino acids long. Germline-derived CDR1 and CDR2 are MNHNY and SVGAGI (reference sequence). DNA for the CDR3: TGTGCCAGCAAGGGACAGGGAAAATCCAATCAGCCCCAGCATTTT. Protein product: CASKGQGKSNQPQHF.

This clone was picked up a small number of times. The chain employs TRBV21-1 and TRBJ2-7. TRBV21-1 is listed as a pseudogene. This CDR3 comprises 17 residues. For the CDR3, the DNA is TGTGCCAGCAGCCCCCTCCACAGGGCCCGGACTAACTACGAGCAGTACTTC. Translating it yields CASSPLHRARTNYEQYF.

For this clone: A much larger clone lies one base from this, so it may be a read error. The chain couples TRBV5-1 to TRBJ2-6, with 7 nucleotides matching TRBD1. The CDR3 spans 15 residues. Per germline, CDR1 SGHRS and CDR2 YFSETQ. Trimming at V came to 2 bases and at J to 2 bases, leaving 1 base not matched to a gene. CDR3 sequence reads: CASSLGTAGANVLTF. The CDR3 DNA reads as TGCGCCAGCAGCTTAGGGACAGCTGGGGCCAACGTCCTGACTTTC.

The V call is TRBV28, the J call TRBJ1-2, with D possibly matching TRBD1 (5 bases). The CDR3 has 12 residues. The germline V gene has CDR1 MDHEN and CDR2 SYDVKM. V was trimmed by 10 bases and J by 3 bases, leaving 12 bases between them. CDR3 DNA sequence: TGTGCCATTACTGACAGCCACTATGGCTACACCTTC. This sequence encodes CAITDSHYGYTF.

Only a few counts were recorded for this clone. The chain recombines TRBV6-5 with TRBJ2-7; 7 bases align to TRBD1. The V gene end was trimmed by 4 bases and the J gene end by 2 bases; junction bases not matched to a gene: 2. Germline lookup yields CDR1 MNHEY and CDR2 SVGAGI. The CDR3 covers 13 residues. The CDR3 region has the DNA TGTGCCAGCAGTTGGACAGGTACCTACGAGCAGTACTTC. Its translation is CASSWTGTYEQYF.

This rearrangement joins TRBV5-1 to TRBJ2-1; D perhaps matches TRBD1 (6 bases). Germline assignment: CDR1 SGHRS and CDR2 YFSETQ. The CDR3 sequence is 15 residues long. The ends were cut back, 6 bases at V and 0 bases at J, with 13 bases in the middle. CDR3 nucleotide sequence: TGCGCCAGCAAGCAGACAGGCGACTCCTACAATGAGCAGTTCTTC. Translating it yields CASKQTGDSYNEQFF.

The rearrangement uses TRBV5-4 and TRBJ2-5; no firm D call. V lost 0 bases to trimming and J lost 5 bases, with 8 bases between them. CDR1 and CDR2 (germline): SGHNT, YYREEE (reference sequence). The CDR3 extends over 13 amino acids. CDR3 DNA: TGTGCCAGCAGCTTGGAAAACCGGGAGACCCAGTACTTC. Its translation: CASSLENRETQYF.

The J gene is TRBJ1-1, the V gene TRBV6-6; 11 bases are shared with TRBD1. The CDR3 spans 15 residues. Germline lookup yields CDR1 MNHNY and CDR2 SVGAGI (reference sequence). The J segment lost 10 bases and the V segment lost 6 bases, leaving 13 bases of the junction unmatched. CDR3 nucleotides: TGTGCCAGCAGCATCAGGGGACAGGGGGGGACAGGAGCTTTCTTT. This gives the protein CASSIRGQGGTGAFF.

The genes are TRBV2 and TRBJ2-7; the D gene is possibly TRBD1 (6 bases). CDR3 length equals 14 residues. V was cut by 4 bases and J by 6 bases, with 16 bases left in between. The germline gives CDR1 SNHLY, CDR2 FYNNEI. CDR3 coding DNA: TGTGCCAGCAGTGGGGGGCTGGGAACTTTCGAGCAGTACTTC. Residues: CASSGGLGTFEQYF.

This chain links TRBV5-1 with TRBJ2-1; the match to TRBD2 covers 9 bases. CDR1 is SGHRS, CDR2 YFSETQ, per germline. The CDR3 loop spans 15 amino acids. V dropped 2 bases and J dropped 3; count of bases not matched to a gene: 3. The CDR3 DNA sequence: TGCGCCAGCAGCTTTAGCGGGAGTCTCTACAATGAGCAGTTCTTC. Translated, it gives CASSFSGSLYNEQFF.

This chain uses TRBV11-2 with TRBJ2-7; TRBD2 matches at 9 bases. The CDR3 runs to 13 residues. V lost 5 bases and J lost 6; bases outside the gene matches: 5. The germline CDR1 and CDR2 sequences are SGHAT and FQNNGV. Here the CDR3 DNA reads TGTGCCAGCAGCCTAGCGGGAAGAGGCGAGCAGTACTTC. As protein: CASSLAGRGEQYF.

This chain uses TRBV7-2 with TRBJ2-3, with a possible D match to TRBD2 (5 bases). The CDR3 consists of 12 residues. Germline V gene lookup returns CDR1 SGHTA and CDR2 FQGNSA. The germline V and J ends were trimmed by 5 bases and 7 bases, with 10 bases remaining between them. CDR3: CASSGSGNTQYF. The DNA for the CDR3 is TGTGCCAGCAGCGGAAGCGGAAATACGCAGTATTTT.

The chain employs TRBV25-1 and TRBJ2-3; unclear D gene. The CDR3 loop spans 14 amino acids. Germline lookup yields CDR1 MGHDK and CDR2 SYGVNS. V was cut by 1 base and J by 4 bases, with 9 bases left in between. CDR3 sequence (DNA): TGTGCCAGCAGTGAATGGGATCTGGCAGATACGCAGTATTTT. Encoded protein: CASSEWDLADTQYF.

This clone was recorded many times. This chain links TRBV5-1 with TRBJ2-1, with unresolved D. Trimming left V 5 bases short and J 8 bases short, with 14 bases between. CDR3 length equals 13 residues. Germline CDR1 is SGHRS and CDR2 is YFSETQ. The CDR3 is CASRPGPRHEQFF. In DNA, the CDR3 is TGCGCCAGCAGGCCTGGACCCCGCCATGAGCAGTTCTTC.

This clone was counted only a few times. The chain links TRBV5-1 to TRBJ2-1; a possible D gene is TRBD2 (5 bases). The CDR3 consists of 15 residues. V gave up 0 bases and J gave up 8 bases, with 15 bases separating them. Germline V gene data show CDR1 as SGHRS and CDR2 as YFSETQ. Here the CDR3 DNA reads TGCGCCAGCAGCTTGGCCCCGGCGGGCGTGGATGAGCAGTTCTTC. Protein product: CASSLAPAGVDEQFF.

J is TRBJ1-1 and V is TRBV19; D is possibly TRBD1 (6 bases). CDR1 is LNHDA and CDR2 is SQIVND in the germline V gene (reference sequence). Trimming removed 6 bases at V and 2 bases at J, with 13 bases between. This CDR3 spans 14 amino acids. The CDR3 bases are TGTGCCAGTAGCCTCTCGGGGGGCAACACTGAAGCTTTCTTT. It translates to CASSLSGGNTEAFF. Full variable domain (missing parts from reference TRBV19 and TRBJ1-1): DGGITQSPKYLFRKEGQNVTLSCEQNLNHDAMYWYRQDPGQGLRLIYYSQIVNDFQKGDIAEGYSVSREKKESFPLTVTSAQKNPTAFYLCASSLSGGNTEAFFGQGTRLTVV.

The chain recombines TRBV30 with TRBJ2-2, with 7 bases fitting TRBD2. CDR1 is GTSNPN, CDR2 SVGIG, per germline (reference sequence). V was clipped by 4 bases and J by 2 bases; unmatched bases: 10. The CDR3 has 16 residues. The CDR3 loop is CAWIRAPSGNTGELFF. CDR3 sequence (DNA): TGTGCCTGGATCCGGGCGCCTAGCGGCAACACCGGGGAGCTGTTTTTT.

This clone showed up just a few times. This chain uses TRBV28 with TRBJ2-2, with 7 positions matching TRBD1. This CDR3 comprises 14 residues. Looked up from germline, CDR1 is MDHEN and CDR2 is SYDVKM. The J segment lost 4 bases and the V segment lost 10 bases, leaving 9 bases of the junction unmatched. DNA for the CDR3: TGTGCCACCCGACAGGGAAGACGCACCGGGGAGCTGTTTTTT. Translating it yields CATRQGRRTGELFF.

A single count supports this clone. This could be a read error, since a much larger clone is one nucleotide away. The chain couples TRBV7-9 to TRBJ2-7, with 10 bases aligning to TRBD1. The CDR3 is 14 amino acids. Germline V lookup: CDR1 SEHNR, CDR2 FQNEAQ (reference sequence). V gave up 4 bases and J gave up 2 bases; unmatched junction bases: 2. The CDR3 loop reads CASSSGTGAYEQYF. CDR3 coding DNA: TGTGCCAGCAGCTCCGGGACAGGGGCCTACGAGCAGTACTTC.

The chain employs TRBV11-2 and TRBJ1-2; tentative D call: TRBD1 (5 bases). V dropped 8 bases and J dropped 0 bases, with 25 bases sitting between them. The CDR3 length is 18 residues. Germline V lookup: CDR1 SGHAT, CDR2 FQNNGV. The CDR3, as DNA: TGTGCCAGCGCTAGTCCGTGGCAGGGTCACCGCCCTAACTATGGCTACACCTTC. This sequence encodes CASASPWQGHRPNYGYTF.

The CDR3 sequence: CASSDVGQGVYEQYF. The CDR3 bases are TGTGCCAGCAGTGATGTAGGACAGGGAGTGTACGAGCAGTACTTC. The chain employs TRBV6-1 and TRBJ2-7, with 8 positions matching TRBD1. Trimming took 3 bases from V and 4 from J; bases not matched to a gene: 8. The length of the CDR3 is 15 residues. Germline V gene lookup returns CDR1 MNHNS and CDR2 SASEGT.

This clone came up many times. CDR3 sequence: CASSLGGGVGETQYF. CDR3 nucleotide sequence: TGTGCCAGTAGTTTGGGTGGAGGGGTCGGGGAGACCCAGTACTTC. V is TRBV19 and J is TRBJ2-5, with D tentatively TRBD2 (6 bases). The CDR3 contains 15 residues. Germline V lookup: CDR1 LNHDA, CDR2 SQIVND (reference sequence). The V and J ends lost 5 bases and 5 bases respectively, with 18 bases between them.

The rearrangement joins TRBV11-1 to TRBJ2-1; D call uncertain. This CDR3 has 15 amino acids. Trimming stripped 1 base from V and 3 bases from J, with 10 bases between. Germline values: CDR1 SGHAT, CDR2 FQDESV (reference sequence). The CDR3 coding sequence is TGTGCCAGCAGCTTAGACTCAGCTGGCTACAATGAGCAGTTCTTC. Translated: CASSLDSAGYNEQFF. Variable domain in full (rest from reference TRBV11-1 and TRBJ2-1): EAEVAQSPRYKITEKSQAVAFWCDPISGHATLYWYRQILGQGPELLVQFQDESVVDDSQLPKDRFSAERLKGVDSTLKIQPAELGDSAMYLCASSLDSAGYNEQFFGPGTRLTVL.

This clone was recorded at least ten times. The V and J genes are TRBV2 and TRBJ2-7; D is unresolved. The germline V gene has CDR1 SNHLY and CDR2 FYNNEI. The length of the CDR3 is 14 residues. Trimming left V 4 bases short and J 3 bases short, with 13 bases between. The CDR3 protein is CASSGELSYYEQYF. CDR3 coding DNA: TGTGCCAGCAGTGGGGAACTATCGTACTACGAGCAGTACTTC.

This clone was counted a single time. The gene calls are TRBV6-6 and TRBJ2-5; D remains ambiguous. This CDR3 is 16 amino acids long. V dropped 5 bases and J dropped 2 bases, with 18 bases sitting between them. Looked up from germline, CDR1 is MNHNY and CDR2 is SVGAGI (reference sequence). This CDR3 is CASSPSWAGAQETQYF. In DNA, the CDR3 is TGTGCCAGCAGTCCCTCCTGGGCCGGCGCTCAAGAGACCCAGTACTTC.

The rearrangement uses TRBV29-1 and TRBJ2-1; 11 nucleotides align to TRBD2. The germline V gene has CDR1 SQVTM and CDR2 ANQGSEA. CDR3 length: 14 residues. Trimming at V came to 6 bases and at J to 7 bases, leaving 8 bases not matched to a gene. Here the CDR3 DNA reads TGCAGCGTCGTAGCGGGAGGGCCCAGAAATGAGCAGTTCTTC. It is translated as CSVVAGGPRNEQFF.

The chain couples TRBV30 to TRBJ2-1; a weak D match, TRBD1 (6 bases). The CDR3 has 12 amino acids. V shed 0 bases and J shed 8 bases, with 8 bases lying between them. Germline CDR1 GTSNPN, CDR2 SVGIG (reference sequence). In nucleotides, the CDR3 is TGTGCCTGGAGTGTACCAGGGGATGAGCAGTTCTTC. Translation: CAWSVPGDEQFF.

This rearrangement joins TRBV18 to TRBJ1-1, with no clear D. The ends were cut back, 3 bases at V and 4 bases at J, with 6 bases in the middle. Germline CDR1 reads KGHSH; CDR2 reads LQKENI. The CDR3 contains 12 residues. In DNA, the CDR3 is TGTGCCAGCTCACCTCTTACCACTGAAGCTTTCTTT. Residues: CASSPLTTEAFF.

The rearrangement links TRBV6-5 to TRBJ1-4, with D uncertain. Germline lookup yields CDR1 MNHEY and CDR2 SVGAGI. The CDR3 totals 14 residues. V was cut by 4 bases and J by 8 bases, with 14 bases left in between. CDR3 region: CASSFDLRGEKLFF. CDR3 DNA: TGTGCCAGCAGTTTCGACCTTCGAGGGGAAAAACTGTTTTTT.